The clone carrying this T cell receptor beta chain appeared a single time. Antigen specificity is unknown. These data belong to a study of long-term antiretroviral therapy in people with HIV. Study-level information: Some samples came about a decade before the 2015 immediate-ART recommendation, and these were the earliest.

General study results and limits: Blood obtained between the mid-2000s and the late 2010s may reflect older ART regimens. Regardless of time point, clones expanded before ART dominated the repertoire. Unavailable data included ART adherence, viral resistance and therapy changes (switches in treatment).

An immunoSEQ assay, version v3.0, was performed at survey level. Sequencing was performed with immunoSEQ multiplex PCR; in TCRdb, only in-frame clones are kept and a portion is missing. This table has about 28,000 clones, roughly 89% appearing once. This receptor was taken from a man in his late teens or twenties with HIV. The sequencing here drew on unsorted PBMCs, taken 0.4 years after starting antiretroviral therapy.

The CDR3 sequence: CASSHAPGPDNQPQHF. CDR3 nucleotides: TGCGCCAGCAGCCACGCTCCGGGACCGGATAATCAGCCCCAGCATTTT. The chain uses TRBV4-1 and TRBJ1-5; tentative D call: TRBD1 (5 bases). The CDR3 loop spans 16 amino acids. The germline V gene has CDR1 MGHRA and CDR2 YSYEKL. V was pared by 3 bases and J by 4 bases, with 16 bases between.